The present T cell receptor beta chain was sequenced within a study of T cell responses to AZD1222 COVID-19 vaccine. Overall study findings and caveats: Clonal diversity was possibly underestimated; the donors were predominantly white British and more often female.

Regarding this clone: Its antigen is not identified.

Only in-frame clones appear in the TCRdb table, and some are missing; sequencing was by immunoSEQ multiplex PCR. The sample includes 100,000 to 150,000 clones, about nine tenths of them seen just once. The CDR3 sequence is 13 residues long. V was trimmed by 6 bases and J by 5 bases, leaving 8 bases between them. Germline V gene sequence: CDR1 ENHRY, CDR2 SYGVKD. This TCR was sampled from an adult who received the AZD1222 COVID-19 vaccine. Sequencing used peripheral blood, obtained 28 days after the second AZD1222 dose. The chain couples TRBV10-3 to TRBJ1-6; D ambiguous. Here the CDR3 DNA reads TGTGCCATCAGAGACATGAATAATTCACCCCTCCACTTT. Translated, it gives CAIRDMNNSPLHF.